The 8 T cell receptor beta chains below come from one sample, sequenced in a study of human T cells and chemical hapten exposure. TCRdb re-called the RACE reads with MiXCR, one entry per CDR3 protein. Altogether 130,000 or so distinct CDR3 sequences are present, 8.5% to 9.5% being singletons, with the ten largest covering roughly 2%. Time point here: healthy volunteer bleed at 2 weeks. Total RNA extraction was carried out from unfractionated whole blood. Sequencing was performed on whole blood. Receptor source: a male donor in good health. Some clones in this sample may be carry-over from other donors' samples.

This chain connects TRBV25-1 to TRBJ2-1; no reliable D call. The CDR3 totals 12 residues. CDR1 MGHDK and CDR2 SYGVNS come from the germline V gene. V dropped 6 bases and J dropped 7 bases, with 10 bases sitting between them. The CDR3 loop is CASRGVGNEQFF. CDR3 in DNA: TGTGCCAGCAGGGGCGTGGGAAATGAGCAGTTCTTC.

The CDR3 DNA sequence: TGCAGTGCTGCCCCCGGGACAGGGGTTGGGTCTAATGAAAAACTGTTTTTT. This encodes CSAAPGTGVGSNEKLFF. The rearrangement joins TRBV20-1 to TRBJ1-4; 10 nucleotides align to TRBD1. The CDR3 has 17 amino acids. Trimming cost V 5 bases and J 3 bases; bases outside gene matches: 12. Germline V gives CDR1 DFQATT, CDR2 SNEGSKA (reference sequence).

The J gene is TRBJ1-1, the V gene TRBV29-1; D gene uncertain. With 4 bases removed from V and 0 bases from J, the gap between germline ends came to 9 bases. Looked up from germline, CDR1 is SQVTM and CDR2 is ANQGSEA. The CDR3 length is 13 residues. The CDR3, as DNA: TGCAGCGTTGCGGTGGGTTTGAACACTGAAGCTTTCTTT. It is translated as CSVAVGLNTEAFF. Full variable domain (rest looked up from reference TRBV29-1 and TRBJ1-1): SAVISQKPSRDICQRGTSLTIQCQVDSQVTMMFWYRQQPGQSLTLIATANQGSEATYESGFVIDKFPISRPNLTFSTLTVSNMSPEDSSIYLCSVAVGLNTEAFFGQGTRLTVV.

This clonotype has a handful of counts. The CDR3 loop reads CASSFRQANEQFF. The CDR3 bases are TGTGCCAGCAGTTTTCGACAGGCCAATGAGCAGTTCTTC. This chain uses TRBV6-2 or TRBV6-3 with TRBJ2-1; TRBD1 might be the D (6 bases). V lost 4 bases and J lost 6, with 10 bases in between. Germline CDR1 MNHEY, CDR2 SVGEGT. The CDR3 has 13 residues.

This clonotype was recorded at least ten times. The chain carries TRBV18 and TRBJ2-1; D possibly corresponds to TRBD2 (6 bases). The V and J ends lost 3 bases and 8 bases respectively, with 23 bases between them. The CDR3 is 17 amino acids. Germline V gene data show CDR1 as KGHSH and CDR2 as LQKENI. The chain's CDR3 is CASSPRSGGPLKDEQFF. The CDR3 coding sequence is TGTGCCAGCTCACCCAGGTCCGGAGGGCCTCTTAAGGATGAGCAGTTCTTC.

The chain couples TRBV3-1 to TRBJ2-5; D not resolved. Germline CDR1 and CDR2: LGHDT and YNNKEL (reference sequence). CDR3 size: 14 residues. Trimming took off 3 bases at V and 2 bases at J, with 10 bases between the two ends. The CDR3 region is CASSQGSLQETQYF. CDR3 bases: TGTGCCAGCAGCCAGGGCAGCCTACAAGAGACCCAGTACTTC.

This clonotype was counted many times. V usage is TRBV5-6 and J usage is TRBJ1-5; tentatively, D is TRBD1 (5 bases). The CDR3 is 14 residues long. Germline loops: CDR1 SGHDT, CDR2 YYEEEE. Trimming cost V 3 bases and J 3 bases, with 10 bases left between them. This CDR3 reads CASSSGTYNQPQHF. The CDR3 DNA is TGTGCCAGCAGCTCCGGGACGTACAATCAGCCCCAGCATTTT.

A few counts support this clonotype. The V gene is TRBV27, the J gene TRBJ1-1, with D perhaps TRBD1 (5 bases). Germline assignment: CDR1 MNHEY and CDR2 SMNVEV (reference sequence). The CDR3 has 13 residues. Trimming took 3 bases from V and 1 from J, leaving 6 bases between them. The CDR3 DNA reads TGTGCCAGCAGTTTCCAGGGGAACACTGAAGCTTTCTTT. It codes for CASSFQGNTEAFF.